The clone carrying this T cell receptor beta chain was observed once. This sample was taken from a study of OX40 agonist ivuxolimab in advanced cancers. TCRdb's table, derived via immunoSEQ multiplex PCR, lists solely in-frame clones and lacks some. The table shows approximately 68,000 clones, with about 90% occurring only once. The CDR3 consists of 11 residues. V lost 0 bases to trimming and J lost 4 bases, with 0 bases between them. The germline gives CDR1 LNHNV, CDR2 YYDKDF (reference sequence). V is TRBV15 and J is TRBJ2-5; D gene uncertain. This clonotype was sampled from an adult with an advanced solid tumor such as melanoma, head and neck, liver or kidney cancer. The sequenced sample was CD4+ or CD8+ T cells sorted from blood, obtained in a trial of the OX40 agonist ivuxolimab. CDR3 loop: CATSREETQYF. The DNA of the CDR3 is TGTGCCACCAGCAGAGAAGAGACCCAGTACTTC.